This T cell receptor (beta chain) was documented in a study of blood T cell repertoires in COVID-19. Across the whole study: Specimens from acute and convalescent COVID-19 originated in the United States, Italy and Spain. PBMCs, B-cell-depleted T cells, or T cells were the source of the cDNA or gDNA that made up the material.

Germline values: CDR1 KGHSH, CDR2 LQKENI. Between the trimmed V and J ends, which lost 3 bases and 11 bases, there was a span of 25 bases. The CDR3 length is 16 residues. Original processing methods: The assay estimated nucleated cells by amplifying reference gene primers. Generated by immunoSEQ multiplex PCR, the TCRdb table keeps only in-frame clones and is missing some. That table furnishes V, J and clone size, whereas the DNA furnished D and trimming. The table lists approximately 93,000 clones, approximately 89% of them singletons, with 0.47% in the top ten. The sequence derives from a man aged 55-75 years with acute or convalescent COVID-19. The chain joins TRBV18 to TRBJ1-1, with D tentatively TRBD1 (6 bases). The sequencing input was peripheral blood. The CDR3 protein is CASSPAGRGLNTVAFF. DNA of the CDR3: TGTGCCAGCTCACCGGCAGGCAGGGGACTAAACACTGTGGCTTTCTTT. Drawing the rest from reference TRBV18 and TRBJ1-1, the complete variable domain is NAGVMQNPRHLVRRRGQEARLRCSPMKGHSHVYWYRQLPEEGLKFMVYLQKENIIDESGMPKERFSAEFPKEGPSILRIQQVVRGDSAAYFCASSPAGRGLNTVAFFGQGTRLTVV.